The sequence of this TCR beta chain was determined in a study of blood T cell repertoires in COVID-19. The germline CDR1 and CDR2 sequences are SQVTM and ANQGSEA. The CDR3 sequence is 10 residues long. The V and J ends lost 5 bases and 6 bases respectively, with 7 bases between them. Data came from immunoSEQ multiplex PCR; TCRdb stores just in-frame clones and leaves some out. This table holds 140,000 or so clones, about 86% found once. Living in 20 to 30 US areas, the participants were between 18 and 89 years of age. V and J are TRBV29-1 and TRBJ1-1; D is uncertain. The receptor was isolated from a man aged 50 or older who had recovered from COVID-19. Source material: PBMCs or T cells enriched from blood (not recorded which). The CDR3 coding sequence is TGCAGCGTTCTCGAGTCTGAAGCTTTCTTT. It is translated as CSVLESEAFF.